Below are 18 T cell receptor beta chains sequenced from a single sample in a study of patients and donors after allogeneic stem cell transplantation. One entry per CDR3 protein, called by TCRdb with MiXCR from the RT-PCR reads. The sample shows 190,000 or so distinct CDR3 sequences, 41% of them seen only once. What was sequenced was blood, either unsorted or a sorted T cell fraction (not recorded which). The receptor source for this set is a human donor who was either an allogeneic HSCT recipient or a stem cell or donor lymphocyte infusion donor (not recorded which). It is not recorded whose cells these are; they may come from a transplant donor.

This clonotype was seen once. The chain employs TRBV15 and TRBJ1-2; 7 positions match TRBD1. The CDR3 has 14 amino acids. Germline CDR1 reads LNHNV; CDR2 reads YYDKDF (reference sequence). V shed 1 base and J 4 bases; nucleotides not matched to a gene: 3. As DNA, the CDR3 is TGTGCCACCAGCAGAGTCGCAGGGGGCTATGGCTACACCTTC. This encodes CATSRVAGGYGYTF.

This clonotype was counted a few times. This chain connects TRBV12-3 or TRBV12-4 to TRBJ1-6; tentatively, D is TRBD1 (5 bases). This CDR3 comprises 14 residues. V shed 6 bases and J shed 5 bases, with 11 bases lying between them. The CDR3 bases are TGTGCCAGCAGACTGGGACGTGATAATTCACCCCTCCACTTT. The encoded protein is CASRLGRDNSPLHF.

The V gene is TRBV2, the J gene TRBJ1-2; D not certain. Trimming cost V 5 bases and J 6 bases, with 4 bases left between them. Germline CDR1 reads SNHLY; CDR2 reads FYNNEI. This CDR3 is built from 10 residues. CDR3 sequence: CASSQNGYTF. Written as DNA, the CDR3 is TGTGCCAGCAGTCAGAATGGCTACACCTTC.

CDR3 sequence reads: CASSATIEVPYGYTF. Written as DNA, the CDR3 is TGTGCCAGCAGTGCTACAATTGAGGTCCCGTATGGCTACACCTTC. The rearrangement uses TRBV27 and TRBJ1-2, with D uncertain. In germline, CDR1 is MNHEY, CDR2 SMNVEV (reference sequence). This CDR3 comprises 15 residues. The V end was cut by 5 bases, the J end by 5 bases, with 18 bases between.

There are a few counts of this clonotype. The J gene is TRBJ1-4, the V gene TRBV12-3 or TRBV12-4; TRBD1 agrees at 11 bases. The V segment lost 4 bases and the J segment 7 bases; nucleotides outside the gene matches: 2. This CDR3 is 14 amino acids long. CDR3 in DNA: TGTGCCAGCAGTTCCGGGACAGGGGGTGAAAAACTGTTTTTT. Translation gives CASSSGTGGEKLFF.

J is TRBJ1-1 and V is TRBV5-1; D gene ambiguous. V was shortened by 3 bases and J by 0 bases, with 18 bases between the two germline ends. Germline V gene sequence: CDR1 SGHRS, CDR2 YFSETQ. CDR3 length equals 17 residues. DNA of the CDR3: TGCGCCAGCAGCTCTCCGGGCTCAGACATCATGAACACTGAAGCTTTCTTT. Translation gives CASSSPGSDIMNTEAFF.

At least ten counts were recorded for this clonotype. This CDR3 reads CASSLVAGRDTEAFF. The CDR3, as DNA: TGTGCCAGCAGTTTAGTGGCAGGAAGGGACACTGAAGCTTTCTTT. V is TRBV12-3 or TRBV12-4 and J is TRBJ1-1; D unresolved. Trimming cost V 1 base and J 3 bases, with 12 bases left between them. The CDR3 sequence is 15 residues long.

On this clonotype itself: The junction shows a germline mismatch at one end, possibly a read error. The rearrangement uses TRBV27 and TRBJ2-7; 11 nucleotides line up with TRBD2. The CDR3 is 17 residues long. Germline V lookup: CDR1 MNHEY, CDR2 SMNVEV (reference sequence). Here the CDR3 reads CASSLSHRTSGPYERYF. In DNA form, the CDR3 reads TGTGCCAGCAGCCTATCCCATAGGACTAGCGGGCCCTACGAGCGGTACTTC.

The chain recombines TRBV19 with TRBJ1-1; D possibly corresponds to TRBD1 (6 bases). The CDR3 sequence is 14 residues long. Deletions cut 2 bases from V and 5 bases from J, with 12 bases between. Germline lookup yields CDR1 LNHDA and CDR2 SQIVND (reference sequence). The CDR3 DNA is TGTGCCAGTAGTATAAGGGACAAGACGACTGAAGCTTTCTTT. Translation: CASSIRDKTTEAFF.

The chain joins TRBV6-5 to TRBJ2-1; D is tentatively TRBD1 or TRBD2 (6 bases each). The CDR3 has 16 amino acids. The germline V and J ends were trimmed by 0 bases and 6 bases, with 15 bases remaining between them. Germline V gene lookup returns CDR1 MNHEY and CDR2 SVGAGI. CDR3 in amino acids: CASSYSTGGASNEQFF. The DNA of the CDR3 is TGTGCCAGCAGTTACTCGACCGGGGGCGCTTCCAATGAGCAGTTCTTC.

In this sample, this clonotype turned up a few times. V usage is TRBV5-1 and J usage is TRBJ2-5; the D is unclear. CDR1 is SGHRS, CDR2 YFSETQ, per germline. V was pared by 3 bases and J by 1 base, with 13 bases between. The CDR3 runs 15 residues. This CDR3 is CASSSYNPLQETQYF. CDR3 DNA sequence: TGCGCCAGCAGCTCTTATAACCCCCTCCAAGAGACCCAGTACTTC.

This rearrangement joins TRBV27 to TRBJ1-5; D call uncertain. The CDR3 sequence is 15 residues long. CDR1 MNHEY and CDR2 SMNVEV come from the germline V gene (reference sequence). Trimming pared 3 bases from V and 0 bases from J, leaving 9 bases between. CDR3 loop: CASSFLADSNQPQHF. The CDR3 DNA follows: TGTGCCAGCAGTTTTCTGGCCGATAGCAATCAGCCCCAGCATTTT.

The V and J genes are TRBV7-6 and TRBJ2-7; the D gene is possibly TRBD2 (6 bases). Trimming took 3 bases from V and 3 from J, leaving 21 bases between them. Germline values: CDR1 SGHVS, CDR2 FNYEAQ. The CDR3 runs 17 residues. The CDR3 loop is CASSLSPGSLGLYEQYF. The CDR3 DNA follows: TGTGCCAGCAGCTTGTCCCCCGGGTCTTTGGGACTCTACGAGCAGTACTTC.

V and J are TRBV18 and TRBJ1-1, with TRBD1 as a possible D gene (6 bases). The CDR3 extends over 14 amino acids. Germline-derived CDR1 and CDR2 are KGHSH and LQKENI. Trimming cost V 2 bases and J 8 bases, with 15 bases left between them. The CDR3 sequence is CASSPTAGAEEAFF. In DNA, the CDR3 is TGTGCCAGCTCACCAACGGCAGGGGCAGAAGAAGCTTTCTTT.

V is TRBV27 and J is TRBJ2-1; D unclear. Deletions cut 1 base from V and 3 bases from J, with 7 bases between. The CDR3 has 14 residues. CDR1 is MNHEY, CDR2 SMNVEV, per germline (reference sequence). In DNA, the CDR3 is TGTGCCAGCAGTTTATGGGCCAGCTACAATGAGCAGTTCTTC. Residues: CASSLWASYNEQFF.

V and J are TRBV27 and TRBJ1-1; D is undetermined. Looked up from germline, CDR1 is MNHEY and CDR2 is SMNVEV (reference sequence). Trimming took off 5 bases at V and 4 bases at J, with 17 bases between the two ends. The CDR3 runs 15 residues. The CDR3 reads CASSPSIGSPTEAFF. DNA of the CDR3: TGTGCCAGCAGTCCTAGTATCGGGAGCCCCACTGAAGCTTTCTTT.

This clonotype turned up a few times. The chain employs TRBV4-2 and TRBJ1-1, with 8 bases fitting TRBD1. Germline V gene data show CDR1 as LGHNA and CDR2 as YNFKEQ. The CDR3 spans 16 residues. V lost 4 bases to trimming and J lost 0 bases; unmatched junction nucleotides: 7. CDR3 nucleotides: TGTGCCAGCAGCCCAGGGGGCGAGGGGCTGAACACTGAAGCTTTCTTT. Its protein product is CASSPGGEGLNTEAFF.

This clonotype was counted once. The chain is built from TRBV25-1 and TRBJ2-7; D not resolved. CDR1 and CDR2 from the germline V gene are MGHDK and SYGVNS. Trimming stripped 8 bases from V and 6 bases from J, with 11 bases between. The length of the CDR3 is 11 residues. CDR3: CASSLAAEQYF. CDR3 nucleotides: TGTGCCAGCTCCTTGGCTGCCGAGCAGTACTTC.